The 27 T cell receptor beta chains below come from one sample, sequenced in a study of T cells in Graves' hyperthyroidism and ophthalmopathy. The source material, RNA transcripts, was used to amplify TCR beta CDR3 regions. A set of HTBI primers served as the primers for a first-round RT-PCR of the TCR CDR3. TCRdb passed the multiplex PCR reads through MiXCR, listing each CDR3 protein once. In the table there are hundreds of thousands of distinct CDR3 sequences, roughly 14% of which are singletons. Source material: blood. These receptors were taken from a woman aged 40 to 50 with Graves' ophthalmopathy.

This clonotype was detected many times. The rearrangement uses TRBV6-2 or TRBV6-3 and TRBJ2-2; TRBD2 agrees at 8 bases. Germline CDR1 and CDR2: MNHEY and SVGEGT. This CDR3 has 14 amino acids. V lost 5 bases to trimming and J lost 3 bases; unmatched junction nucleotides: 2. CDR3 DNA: TGTGCCAGCAGTCTAGCGGGCTACACCGGGGAGCTGTTTTTT. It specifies CASSLAGYTGELFF.

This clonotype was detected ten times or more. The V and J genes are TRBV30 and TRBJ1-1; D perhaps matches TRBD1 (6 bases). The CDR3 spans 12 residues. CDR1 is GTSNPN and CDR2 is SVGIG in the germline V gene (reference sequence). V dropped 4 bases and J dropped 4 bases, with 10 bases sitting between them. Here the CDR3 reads CAWKGVGTEAFF. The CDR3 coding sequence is TGTGCCTGGAAGGGGGTGGGCACTGAAGCTTTCTTT. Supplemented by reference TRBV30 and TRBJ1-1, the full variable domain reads SQTIHQWPATLVQPVGSPLSLECTVEGTSNPNLYWYRQAAGRGLQLLFYSVGIGQISSEVPQNLSASRPQDRQFILSSKKLLLSDSGFYLCAWKGVGTEAFFGQGTRLTVV.

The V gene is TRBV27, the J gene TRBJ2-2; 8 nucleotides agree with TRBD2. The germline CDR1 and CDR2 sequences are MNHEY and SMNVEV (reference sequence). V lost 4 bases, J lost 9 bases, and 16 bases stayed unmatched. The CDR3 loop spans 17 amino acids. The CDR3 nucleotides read TGTGCCAGCAGTTCAAGACTAGCGCCCCCTACTACGTGGGAGCTGTTTTTT. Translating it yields CASSSRLAPPTTWELFF.

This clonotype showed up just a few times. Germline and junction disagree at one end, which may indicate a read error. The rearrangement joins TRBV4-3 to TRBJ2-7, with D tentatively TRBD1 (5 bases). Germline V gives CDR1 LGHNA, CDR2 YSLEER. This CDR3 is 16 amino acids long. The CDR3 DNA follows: TGCGCCAGCAGCCAAGGACAGTCGACAGTTTCCTCCGAGCAGTACTTC. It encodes CASSQGQSTVSSEQYF.

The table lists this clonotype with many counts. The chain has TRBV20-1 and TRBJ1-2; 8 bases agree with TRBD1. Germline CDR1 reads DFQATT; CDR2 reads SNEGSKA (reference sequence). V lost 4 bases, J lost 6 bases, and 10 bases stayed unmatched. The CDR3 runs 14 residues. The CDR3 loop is CSAKNPAQGDGYTF. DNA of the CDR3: TGCAGTGCTAAAAACCCAGCACAGGGGGATGGCTACACCTTC.

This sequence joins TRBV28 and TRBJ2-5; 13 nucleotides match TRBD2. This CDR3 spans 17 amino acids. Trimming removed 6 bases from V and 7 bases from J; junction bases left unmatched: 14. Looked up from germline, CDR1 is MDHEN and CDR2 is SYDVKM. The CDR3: CASRFAGTSGMGTTQYF. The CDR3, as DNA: TGTGCCAGCAGATTTGCCGGGACTAGCGGGATGGGGACGACCCAGTACTTC.

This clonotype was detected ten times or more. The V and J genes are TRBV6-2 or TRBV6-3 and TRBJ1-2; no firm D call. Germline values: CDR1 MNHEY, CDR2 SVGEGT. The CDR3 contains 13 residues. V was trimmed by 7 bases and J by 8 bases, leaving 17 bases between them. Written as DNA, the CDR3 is TGTGCCAGCACCCCGGACCCGCTCGAGGGCTACACCTTC. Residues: CASTPDPLEGYTF.

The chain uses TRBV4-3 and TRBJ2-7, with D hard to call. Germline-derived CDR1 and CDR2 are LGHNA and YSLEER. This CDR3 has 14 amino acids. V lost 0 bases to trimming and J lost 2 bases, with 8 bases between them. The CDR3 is CASSQDPGTYEQYF. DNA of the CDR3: TGCGCCAGCAGCCAAGATCCAGGCACCTACGAGCAGTACTTC.

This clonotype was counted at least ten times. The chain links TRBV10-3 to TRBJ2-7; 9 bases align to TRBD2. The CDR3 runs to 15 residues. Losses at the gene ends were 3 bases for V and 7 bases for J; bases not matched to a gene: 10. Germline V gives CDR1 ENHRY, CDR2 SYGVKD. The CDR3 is CAISEKGLAQEEQYF. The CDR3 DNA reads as TGTGCCATCAGTGAAAAGGGACTAGCTCAGGAAGAGCAGTACTTC.

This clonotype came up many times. CDR3 in DNA: TGCAGCGTTGCCTACGGGGATGGCTACACCTTC. It yields the protein CSVAYGDGYTF. The chain recombines TRBV29-1 with TRBJ1-2, with D uncertain. Germline V gene sequence: CDR1 SQVTM, CDR2 ANQGSEA. The CDR3 spans 11 residues. V lost 4 bases to trimming and J lost 6 bases, with 9 bases between them.

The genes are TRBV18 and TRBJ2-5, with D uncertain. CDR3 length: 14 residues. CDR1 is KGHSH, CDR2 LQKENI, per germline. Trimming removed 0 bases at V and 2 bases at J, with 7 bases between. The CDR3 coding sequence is TGTGCCAGCTCACCACCTGCAGCACAAGAGACCCAGTACTTC. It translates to CASSPPAAQETQYF. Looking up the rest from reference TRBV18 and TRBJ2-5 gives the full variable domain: NAGVMQNPRHLVRRRGQEARLRCSPMKGHSHVYWYRQLPEEGLKFMVYLQKENIIDESGMPKERFSAEFPKEGPSILRIQQVVRGDSAAYFCASSPPAAQETQYFGPGTRLLVL.

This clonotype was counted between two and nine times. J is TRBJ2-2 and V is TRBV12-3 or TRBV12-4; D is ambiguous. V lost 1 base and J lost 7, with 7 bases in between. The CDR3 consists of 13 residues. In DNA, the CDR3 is TGTGCCAGCAGTTTAGACGGTAACGGGGAGCTGTTTTTT. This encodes CASSLDGNGELFF.

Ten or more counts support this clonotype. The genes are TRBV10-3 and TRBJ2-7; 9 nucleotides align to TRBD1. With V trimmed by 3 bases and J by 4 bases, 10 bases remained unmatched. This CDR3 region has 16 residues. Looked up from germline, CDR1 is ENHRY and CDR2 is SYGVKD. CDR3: CAISEKGTGSRYEQYF. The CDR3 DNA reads TGTGCCATCAGTGAAAAGGGGACAGGGTCGCGATACGAGCAGTACTTC.

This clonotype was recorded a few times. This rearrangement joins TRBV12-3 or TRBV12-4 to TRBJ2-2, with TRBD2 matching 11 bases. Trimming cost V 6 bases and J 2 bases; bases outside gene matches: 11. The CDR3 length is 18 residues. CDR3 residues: CASRTRITSGRNTGELFF. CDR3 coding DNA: TGTGCCAGCAGGACCCGGATAACTAGCGGGAGAAACACCGGGGAGCTGTTTTTT.

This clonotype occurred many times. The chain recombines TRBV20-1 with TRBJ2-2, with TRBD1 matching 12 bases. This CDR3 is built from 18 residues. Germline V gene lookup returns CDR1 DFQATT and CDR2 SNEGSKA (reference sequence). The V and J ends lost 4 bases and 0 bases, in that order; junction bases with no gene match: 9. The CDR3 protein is CSAKGQGARLPNTGELFF. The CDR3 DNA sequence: TGCAGTGCTAAGGGACAGGGGGCGAGACTCCCGAACACCGGGGAGCTGTTTTTT.

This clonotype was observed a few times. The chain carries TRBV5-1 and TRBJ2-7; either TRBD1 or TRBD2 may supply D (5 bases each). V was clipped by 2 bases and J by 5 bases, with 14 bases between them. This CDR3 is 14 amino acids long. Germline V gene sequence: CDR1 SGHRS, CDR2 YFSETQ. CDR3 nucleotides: TGCGCCAGCAGCTTCCGGGACCGGGCCAACGAGCAGTACTTC. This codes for CASSFRDRANEQYF. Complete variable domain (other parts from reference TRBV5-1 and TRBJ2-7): KAGVTQTPRYLIKTRGQQVTLSCSPISGHRSVSWYQQTPGQGLQFLFEYFSETQRNKGNFPGRFSGRQFSNSRSEMNVSTLELGDSALYLCASSFRDRANEQYFGPGTRLTVT.

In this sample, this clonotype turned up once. This CDR3 reads CASSYNGQGADGYTF. DNA of the CDR3: TGTGCCAGCAGTTACAATGGACAGGGGGCCGATGGCTACACCTTC. The rearrangement joins TRBV6-5 to TRBJ1-2, with 11 bases lining up with TRBD1. The V gene end was trimmed by 2 bases and the J gene end by 6 bases; junction bases not matched to a gene: 5. CDR1 MNHEY and CDR2 SVGAGI come from the germline V gene. The CDR3 has 15 residues.

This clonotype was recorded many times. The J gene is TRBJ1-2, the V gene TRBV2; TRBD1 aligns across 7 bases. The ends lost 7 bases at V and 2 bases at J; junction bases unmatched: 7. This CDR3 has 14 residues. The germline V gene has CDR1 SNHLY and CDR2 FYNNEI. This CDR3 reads CASTRQGENYGYTF. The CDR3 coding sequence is TGTGCCAGCACGCGACAGGGTGAGAACTATGGCTACACCTTC.

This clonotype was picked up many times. The CDR3 reads CASSYGLAGEGGELFF. The CDR3 nucleotides read TGTGCCAGCAGCTACGGACTAGCGGGAGAGGGCGGGGAGCTGTTTTTT. The V and J genes are TRBV9 and TRBJ2-2; 13 nucleotides agree with TRBD2. Trimming at V came to 4 bases and at J to 7 bases, leaving 7 bases not matched to a gene. CDR1 is SGDLS, CDR2 YYNGEE, per germline. The CDR3 contains 16 residues.

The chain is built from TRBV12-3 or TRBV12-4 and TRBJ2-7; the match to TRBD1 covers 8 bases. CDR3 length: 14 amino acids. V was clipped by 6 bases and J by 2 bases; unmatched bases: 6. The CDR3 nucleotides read TGTGCCAGCAGCCTGGACAGGGTTCCCTACGAGCAGTACTTC. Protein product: CASSLDRVPYEQYF.

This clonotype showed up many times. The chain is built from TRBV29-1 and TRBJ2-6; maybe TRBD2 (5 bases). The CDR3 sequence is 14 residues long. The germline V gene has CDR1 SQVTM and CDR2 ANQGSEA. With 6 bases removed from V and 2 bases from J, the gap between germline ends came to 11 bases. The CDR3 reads CSVRRGTGANVLTF. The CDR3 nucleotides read TGCAGCGTCCGTCGGGGTACTGGGGCCAACGTCCTGACTTTC.

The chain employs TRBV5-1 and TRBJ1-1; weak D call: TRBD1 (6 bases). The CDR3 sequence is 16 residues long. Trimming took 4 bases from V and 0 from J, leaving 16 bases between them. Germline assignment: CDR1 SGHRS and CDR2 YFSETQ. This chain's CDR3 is CASSGGKDRLNTEAFF. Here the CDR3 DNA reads TGCGCCAGCAGCGGGGGAAAGGACAGATTGAACACTGAAGCTTTCTTT.

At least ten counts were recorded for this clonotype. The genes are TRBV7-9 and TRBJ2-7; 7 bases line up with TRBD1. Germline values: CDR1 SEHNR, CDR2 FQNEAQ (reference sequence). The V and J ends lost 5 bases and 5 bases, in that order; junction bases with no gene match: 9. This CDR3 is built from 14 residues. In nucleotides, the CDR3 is TGTGCCAGCAGCCCGCGGACAGGCGAGAACGAGCAGTACTTC. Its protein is CASSPRTGENEQYF.

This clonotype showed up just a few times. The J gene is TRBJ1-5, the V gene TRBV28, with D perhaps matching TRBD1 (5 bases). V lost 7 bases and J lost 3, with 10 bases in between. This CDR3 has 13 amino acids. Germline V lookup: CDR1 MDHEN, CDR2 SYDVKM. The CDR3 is CASTGTVNQPQHF. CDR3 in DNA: TGTGCCAGCACCGGGACGGTCAATCAGCCCCAGCATTTT.

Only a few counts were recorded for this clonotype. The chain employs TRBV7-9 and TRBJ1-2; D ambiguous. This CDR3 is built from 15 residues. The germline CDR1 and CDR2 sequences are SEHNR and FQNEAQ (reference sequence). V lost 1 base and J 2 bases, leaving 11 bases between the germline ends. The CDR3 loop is CASSLVTSANYGYTF. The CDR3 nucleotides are TGTGCCAGCAGCTTAGTTACAAGTGCCAACTATGGCTACACCTTC.

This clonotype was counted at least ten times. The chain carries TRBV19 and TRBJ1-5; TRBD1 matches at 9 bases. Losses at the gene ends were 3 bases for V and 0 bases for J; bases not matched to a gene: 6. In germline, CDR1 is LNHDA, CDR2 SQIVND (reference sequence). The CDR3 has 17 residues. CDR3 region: CASSIHGTGSSNQPQHF. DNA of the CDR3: TGTGCCAGTAGTATCCACGGGACAGGGAGTAGCAATCAGCCCCAGCATTTT.

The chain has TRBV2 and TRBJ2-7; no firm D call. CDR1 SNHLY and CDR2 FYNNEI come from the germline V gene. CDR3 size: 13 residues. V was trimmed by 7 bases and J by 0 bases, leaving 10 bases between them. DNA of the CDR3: TGTGCCAGCACGGAAACCCGCTCCTACGAGCAGTACTTC. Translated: CASTETRSYEQYF.